This note documents a single TCR beta chain sequence. The data are from a study of blood T cell repertoires in COVID-19. Sequenced by immunoSEQ multiplex PCR; TCRdb stores in-frame clones only, minus some. Of approximately 450,000 clones listed, roughly nine tenths are singletons. The CDR3 contains 16 residues. CDR1 and CDR2 (germline): MDHEN, SYDVKM. The V and J ends lost 2 bases and 8 bases, in that order; junction bases with no gene match: 14. Among Cohort 3 donors, those recovered had two negative PCRs, clearance, or symptom resolution. Sample: PBMCs or T cells enriched from blood (not recorded which). The V call is TRBV28, the J call TRBJ1-2; 7 bases fit TRBD1. The clonotype comes from a man aged 25-40 years who had recovered from COVID-19. CDR3 DNA: TGTGCCAGCAGTTTACACGGGACAGACGGGCATTTAGGCTACACCTTC. This sequence encodes CASSLHGTDGHLGYTF.